One and the same sample provided the 10 T cell receptor beta chains below, sequenced in a study of T cells in Graves' hyperthyroidism and ophthalmopathy. Amplification yielded TCR beta CDR3 regions, with RNA transcripts as the source. During a first-round RT-PCR of the TCR CDR3, the HTBI primer set was used. TCRdb recomputed calls from the multiplex PCR reads with MiXCR, one row per CDR3 protein. The sample consists of a few hundred thousand distinct CDR3 sequences, 18% of them appearing once. Specimen: blood. These receptors were taken from a man in his forties with Graves' hyperthyroidism.

Many counts were recorded for this clonotype. The gene calls are TRBV12-3 or TRBV12-4 and TRBJ2-2; D not resolved. CDR3 size: 12 residues. The V end was cut by 7 bases, the J end by 1 base, with 4 bases between. The CDR3 sequence: CASTQNTGELFF. The CDR3 DNA follows: TGTGCCAGCACCCAGAACACCGGGGAGCTGTTTTTT.

There are a few counts of this clonotype. A much larger clone lies one base from this, so it may be a read error. This chain connects TRBV5-1 to TRBJ1-3; weak D call: TRBD1 (5 bases). The CDR3 spans 14 residues. V shed 4 bases and J shed 2 bases, with 10 bases lying between them. Per germline, CDR1 SGHRS and CDR2 YFSETQ. DNA of the CDR3: TGCGCCAGCAGCGTCGACAGCCCTGGAAACACCATATATTTT. Its protein product is CASSVDSPGNTIYF.

This clonotype was counted many times. V is TRBV6-2 or TRBV6-3 and J is TRBJ2-1, with 8 bases aligning to TRBD1. CDR3 length: 15 amino acids. V was pared by 5 bases and J by 2 bases, with 5 bases of the junction left unmatched. Per the germline V gene, CDR1 is MNHEY and CDR2 is SVGEGT. The CDR3 sequence: CASSQDRGTYNEQFF. The CDR3 DNA sequence: TGTGCCAGCAGTCAAGACAGGGGCACCTACAATGAGCAGTTCTTC.

At least ten counts were recorded for this clonotype. The DNA of the CDR3 is TGTGCCAGCTCACCATCCGGGACAGTCTACAATGAGCAGTTCTTC. This translates into CASSPSGTVYNEQFF. This chain uses TRBV18 with TRBJ2-1; 7 positions agree with TRBD1. The trim removed 2 bases at V and 3 bases at J, leaving 4 bases unmatched. The CDR3 length is 15 residues. Germline V gives CDR1 KGHSH, CDR2 LQKENI.

This clonotype was seen repeatedly, ten times or more. This chain links TRBV20-1 with TRBJ2-5, with TRBD2 matching 9 bases. This CDR3 spans 14 amino acids. Germline CDR1 reads DFQATT; CDR2 reads SNEGSKA (reference sequence). V shed 6 bases and J 2 bases; nucleotides not matched to a gene: 7. The DNA of the CDR3 is TGCAGTGCGGTTAGCGGGGGAGATCAAGAGACCCAGTACTTC. Protein product: CSAVSGGDQETQYF.

In its sample, this clonotype was seen many times. This chain joins TRBV12-3 or TRBV12-4 and TRBJ1-4; no reliable D call. The CDR3 has 15 amino acids. Trimming took off 5 bases at V and 2 bases at J, with 12 bases between the two ends. The CDR3 protein is CASSPFSGTNEKLFF. The CDR3 region has the DNA TGTGCCAGCAGTCCATTCAGTGGGACTAATGAAAAACTGTTTTTT.

This clonotype was seen repeatedly, ten times or more. V and J are TRBV20-1 and TRBJ1-6; D may be TRBD1 (5 bases). The germline V and J ends were trimmed by 3 bases and 7 bases, with 13 bases remaining between them. The CDR3 has 14 residues. Germline CDR1 reads DFQATT; CDR2 reads SNEGSKA (reference sequence). The CDR3 DNA is TGCAGTGCTAGTCGGGCAGGGCCGAATTCACCCCTCCACTTT. This translates into CSASRAGPNSPLHF.

The rearrangement uses TRBV5-5 and TRBJ1-1, with D possibly TRBD1 on 6 matching bases. This CDR3 spans 15 amino acids. Germline V gene lookup returns CDR1 SGHKS and CDR2 YYEKEE (reference sequence). V gave up 4 bases and J gave up 3 bases, with 16 bases separating them. This CDR3 reads CASSHRFRGDTEAFF. DNA of the CDR3: TGTGCCAGCAGCCATCGATTCAGGGGAGACACTGAAGCTTTCTTT.

This clonotype occurred many times. The genes are TRBV6-2 or TRBV6-3 and TRBJ2-5; D is perhaps TRBD1 (6 bases). Trimming removed 6 bases from V and 3 bases from J, with 11 bases in between. Germline CDR1 and CDR2: MNHEY and SVGEGT. The CDR3 covers 13 residues. Here the CDR3 reads CASRGQPKETQYF. The CDR3 coding sequence is TGTGCCAGCAGAGGACAGCCGAAAGAGACCCAGTACTTC.

This rearrangement joins TRBV5-1 to TRBJ2-1, with 8 bases matching TRBD1. The CDR3 is 14 residues long. V shed 0 bases and J 10 bases; nucleotides not matched to a gene: 6. The germline CDR1 and CDR2 sequences are SGHRS and YFSETQ. The CDR3 DNA reads as TGCGCCAGCAGCTTGGCCGGGACAGGTGCCGAGCAGTTCTTC. As protein: CASSLAGTGAEQFF.